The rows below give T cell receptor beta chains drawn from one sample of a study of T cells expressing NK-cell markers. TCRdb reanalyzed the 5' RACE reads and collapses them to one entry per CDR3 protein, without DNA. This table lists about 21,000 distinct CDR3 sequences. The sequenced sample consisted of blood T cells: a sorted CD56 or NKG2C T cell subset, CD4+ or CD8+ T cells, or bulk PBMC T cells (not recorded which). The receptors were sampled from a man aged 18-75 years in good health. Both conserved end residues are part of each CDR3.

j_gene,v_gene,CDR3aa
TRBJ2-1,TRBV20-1,CSARAEREMSEQFF
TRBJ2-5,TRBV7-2,CASSLGRSGSGQETQYF
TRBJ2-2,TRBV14,CASTPRRGGALTGELFF
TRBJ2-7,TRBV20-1,CSACVVGEERNEQYF
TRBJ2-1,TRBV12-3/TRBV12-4,CASSLGAARSNEQFF
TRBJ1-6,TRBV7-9,CASSPVTGIGSPLHF
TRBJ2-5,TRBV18,CASSPPLGETQYF
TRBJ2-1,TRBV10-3,CAISESVAGENEQFF
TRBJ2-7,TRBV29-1,CSVGDRVGYEQYF
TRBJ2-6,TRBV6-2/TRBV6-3,CASSLLSGTGGDGANVLTF
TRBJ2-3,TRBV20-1,CSAIRTSGRTDTQYF
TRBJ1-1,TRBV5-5,CASSRDTRYTEAFF
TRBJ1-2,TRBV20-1,CSARDTSVGYTF
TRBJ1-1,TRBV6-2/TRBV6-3,CASSPDENTEAFF
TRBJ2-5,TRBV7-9,CASSTQTVGETQYF
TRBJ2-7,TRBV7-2,CASSPRRGTMDYEQYF
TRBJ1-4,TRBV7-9,CASSPQTGANEKLFF
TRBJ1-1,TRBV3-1,CASSHRDRPRRAFF
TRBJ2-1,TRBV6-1,CASTEGSGVFNEQFF
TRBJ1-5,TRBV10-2,CASSVYGGESNQPQHF
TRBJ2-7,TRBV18,CASSPSGGGTYEQYF
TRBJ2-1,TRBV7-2,CASSPPNSYNEQFF
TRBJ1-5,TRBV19,CASSRVSNQPQHF
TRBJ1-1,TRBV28,CASSFGYLTTTAFF
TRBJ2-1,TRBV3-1,CASSQVTSGRADYNEQFF
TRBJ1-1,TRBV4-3,CASSQTTGPLGEAFF
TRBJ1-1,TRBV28,CASSPQGGLHDTEAFF
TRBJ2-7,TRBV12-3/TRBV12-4,CASSFSMGGPYEQYF
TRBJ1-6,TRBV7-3,CASSLTLRAGWDNSPLHF
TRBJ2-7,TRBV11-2,CASSPRTVSSYEQYF
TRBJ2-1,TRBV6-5,CASSYPTTGGAYNEQFF
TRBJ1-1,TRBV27,CASSPTVATMNTEAFF
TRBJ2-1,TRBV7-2,CAGGASGGAYNEQFF
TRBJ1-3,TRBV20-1,CSARAASSGNTIYF
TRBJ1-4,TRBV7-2,CASILRQGDEKLFF
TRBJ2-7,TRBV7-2,CASSLGGMGGEQYF
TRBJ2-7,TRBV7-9,CASSWDGAGEQYF
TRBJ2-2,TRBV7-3,CASGGPTTGELFF
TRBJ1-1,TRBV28,CASSIGAGRATEAFF
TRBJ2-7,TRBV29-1,CSGASSYEQYF
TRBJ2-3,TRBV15,CATSRDLHAAQYF
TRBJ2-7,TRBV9,CASSPEGGSSYEQYF
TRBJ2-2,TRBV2,CATTRSGELFF
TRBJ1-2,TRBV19,CATPTRDGYTF
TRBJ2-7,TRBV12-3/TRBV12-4,CASSWQGPTLSYYEQYF
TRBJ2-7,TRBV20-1,CSASEERGYLDEQYF
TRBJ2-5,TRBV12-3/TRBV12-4,CASSPGGLAGRETQYF